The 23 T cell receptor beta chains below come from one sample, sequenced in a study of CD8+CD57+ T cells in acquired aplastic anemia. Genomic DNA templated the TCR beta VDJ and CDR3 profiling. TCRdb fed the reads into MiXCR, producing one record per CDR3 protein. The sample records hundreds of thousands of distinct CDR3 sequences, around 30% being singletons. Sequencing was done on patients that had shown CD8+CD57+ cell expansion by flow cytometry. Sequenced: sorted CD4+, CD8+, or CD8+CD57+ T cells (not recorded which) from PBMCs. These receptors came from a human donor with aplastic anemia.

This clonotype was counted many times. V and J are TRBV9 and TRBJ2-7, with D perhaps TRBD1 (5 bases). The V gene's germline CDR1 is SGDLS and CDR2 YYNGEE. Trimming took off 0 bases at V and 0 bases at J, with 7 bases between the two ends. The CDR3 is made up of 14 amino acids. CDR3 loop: CASSVGGSSYEQYF. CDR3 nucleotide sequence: TGTGCCAGCAGCGTAGGGGGCAGCTCCTACGAGCAGTACTTC.

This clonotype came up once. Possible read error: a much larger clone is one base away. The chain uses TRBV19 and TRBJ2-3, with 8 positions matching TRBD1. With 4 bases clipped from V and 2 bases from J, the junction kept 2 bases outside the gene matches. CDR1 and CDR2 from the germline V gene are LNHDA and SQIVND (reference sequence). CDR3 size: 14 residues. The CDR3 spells CASSTGQDTDTQYF. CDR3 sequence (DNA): TGTGCCAGTAGTACGGGACAGGACACAGATACGCAGTATTTT.

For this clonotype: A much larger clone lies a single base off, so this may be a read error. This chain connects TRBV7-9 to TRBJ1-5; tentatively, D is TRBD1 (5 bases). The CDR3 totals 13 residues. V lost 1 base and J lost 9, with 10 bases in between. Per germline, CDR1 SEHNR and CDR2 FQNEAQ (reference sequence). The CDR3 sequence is CASSLVSGGPQHF. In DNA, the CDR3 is TGTGCCAGCAGCTTAGTTTCCGGGGGGCCCCAGCATTTT.

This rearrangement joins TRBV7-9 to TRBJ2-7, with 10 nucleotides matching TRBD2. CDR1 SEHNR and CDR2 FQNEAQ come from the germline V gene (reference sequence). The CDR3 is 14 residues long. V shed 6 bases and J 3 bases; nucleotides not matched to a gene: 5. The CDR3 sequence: CASRSSGGGYEQYF. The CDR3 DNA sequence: TGTGCCAGCAGATCCAGCGGGGGGGGCTACGAGCAGTACTTC.

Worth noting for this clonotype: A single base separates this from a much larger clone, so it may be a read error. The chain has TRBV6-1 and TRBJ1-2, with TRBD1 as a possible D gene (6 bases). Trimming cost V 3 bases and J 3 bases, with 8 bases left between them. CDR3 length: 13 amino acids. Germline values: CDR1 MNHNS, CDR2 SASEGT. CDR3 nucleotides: TGTGCCAGCAGTGAGTACAGGGACTATGGCTACACCTTC. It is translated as CASSEYRDYGYTF.

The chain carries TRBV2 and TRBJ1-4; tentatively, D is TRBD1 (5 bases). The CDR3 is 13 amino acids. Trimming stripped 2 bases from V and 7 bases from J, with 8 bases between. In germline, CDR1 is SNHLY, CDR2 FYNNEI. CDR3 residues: CASSERDVEKLFF. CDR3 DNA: TGTGCCAGCAGTGAAAGGGACGTTGAAAAACTGTTTTTT. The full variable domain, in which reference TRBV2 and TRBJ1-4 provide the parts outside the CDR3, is EPEVTQTPSHQVTQMGQEVILRCVPISNHLYFYWYRQILGQKVEFLVSFYNNEISEKSEIFDDQFSVERPDGSNFTLKIRSTKLEDSAMYFCASSERDVEKLFFGSGTQLSVL.

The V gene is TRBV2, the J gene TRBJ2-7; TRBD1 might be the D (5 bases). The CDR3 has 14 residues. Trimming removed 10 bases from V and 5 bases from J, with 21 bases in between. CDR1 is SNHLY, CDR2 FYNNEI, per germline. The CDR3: CAIIRTFGNNEQYF. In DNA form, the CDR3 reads TGTGCCATCATACGGACATTCGGAAACAACGAGCAGTACTTC.

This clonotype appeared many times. The CDR3 sequence is CAISVRPRSTDTQYF. CDR3 nucleotides: TGTGCCATCAGTGTCCGACCGCGAAGCACAGATACGCAGTATTTT. The chain employs TRBV10-3 and TRBJ2-3, with D unclear. V lost 4 bases and J 0 bases, leaving 11 bases between the germline ends. From germline, CDR1 is ENHRY and CDR2 SYGVKD. The CDR3 is 15 amino acids.

The chain's CDR3 is CASSRGAPTEAFF. CDR3 bases: TGCGCCAGCAGTCGAGGGGCGCCCACTGAAGCTTTCTTT. The V call is TRBV5-1, the J call TRBJ1-1; D possibly corresponds to TRBD1 (5 bases). Germline V gene data show CDR1 as SGHRS and CDR2 as YFSETQ. This CDR3 has 13 residues. Trimming pared 5 bases from V and 4 bases from J, leaving 12 bases between. The full variable domain, in which reference TRBV5-1 and TRBJ1-1 provide the parts outside the CDR3, is KAGVTQTPRYLIKTRGQQVTLSCSPISGHRSVSWYQQTPGQGLQFLFEYFSETQRNKGNFPGRFSGRQFSNSRSEMNVSTLELGDSALYLCASSRGAPTEAFFGQGTRLTVV.

CDR3 DNA sequence: TGCGCCAGCAGCTTGGAAGGCAGTAGCAATCAGCCCCAGCATTTT. Its protein product is CASSLEGSSNQPQHF. The genes are TRBV5-1 and TRBJ1-5, with D unresolved. The CDR3 is 15 residues long. Looked up from germline, CDR1 is SGHRS and CDR2 is YFSETQ. Trimming cost V 0 bases and J 0 bases, with 7 bases left between them.

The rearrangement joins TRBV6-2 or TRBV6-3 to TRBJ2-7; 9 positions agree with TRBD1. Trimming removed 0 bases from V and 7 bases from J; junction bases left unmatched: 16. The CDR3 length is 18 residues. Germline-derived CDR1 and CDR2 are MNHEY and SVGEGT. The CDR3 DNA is TGTGCCAGCAGTTACTCGGTCGGCGCGGGACAGGGAAGTGGGGAGCAGTACTTC. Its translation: CASSYSVGAGQGSGEQYF.

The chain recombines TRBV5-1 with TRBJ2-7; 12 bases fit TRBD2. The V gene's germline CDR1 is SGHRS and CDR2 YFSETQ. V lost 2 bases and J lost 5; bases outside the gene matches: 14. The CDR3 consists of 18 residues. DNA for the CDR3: TGCGCCAGCAGCTTTTCCGGACCGATGACTAGCGGGAGTCACGAGCAGTACTTC. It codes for CASSFSGPMTSGSHEQYF.

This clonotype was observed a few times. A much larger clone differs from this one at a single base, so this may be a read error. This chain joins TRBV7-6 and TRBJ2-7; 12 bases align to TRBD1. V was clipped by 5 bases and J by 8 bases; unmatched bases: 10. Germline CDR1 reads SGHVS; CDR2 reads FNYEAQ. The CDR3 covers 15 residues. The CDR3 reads CASSPGTGGLYKQYF. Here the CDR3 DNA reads TGTGCCAGCAGCCCCGGGACAGGGGGCTTGTACAAGCAGTACTTC. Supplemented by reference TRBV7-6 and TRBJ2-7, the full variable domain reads GAGVSQSPRYKVTKRGQDVALRCDPISGHVSLYWYRQALGQGPEFLTYFNYEAQQDKSGLPNDRFSAERPEGSISTLTIQRTEQRDSAMYRCASSPGTGGLYKQYFGPGTRLTVT.

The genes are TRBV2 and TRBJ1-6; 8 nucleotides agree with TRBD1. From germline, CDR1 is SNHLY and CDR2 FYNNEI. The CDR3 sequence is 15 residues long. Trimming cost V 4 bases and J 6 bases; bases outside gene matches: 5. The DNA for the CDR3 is TGTGCCAGCAGTGTGTCCGGACAGGGTAATTCACCCCTCCACTTT. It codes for CASSVSGQGNSPLHF.

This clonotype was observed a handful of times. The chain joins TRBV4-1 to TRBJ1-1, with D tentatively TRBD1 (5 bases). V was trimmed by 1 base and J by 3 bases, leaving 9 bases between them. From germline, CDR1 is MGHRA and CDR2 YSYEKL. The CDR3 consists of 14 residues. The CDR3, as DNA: TGCGCCAGCAGCCAAGCGGGGGTCGACACTGAAGCTTTCTTT. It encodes CASSQAGVDTEAFF.

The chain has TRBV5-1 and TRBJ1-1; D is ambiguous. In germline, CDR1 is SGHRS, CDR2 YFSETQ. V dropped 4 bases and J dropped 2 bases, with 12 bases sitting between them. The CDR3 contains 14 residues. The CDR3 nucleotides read TGCGCCAGCAGCATCGACACCACCAACACTGAAGCTTTCTTT. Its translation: CASSIDTTNTEAFF.

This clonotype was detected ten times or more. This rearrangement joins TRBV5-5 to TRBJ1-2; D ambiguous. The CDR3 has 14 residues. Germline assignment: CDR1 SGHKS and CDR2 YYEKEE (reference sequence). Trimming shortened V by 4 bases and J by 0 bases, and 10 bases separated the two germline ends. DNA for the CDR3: TGTGCCAGCAGCGTAAACACGGCTAACTATGGCTACACCTTC. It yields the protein CASSVNTANYGYTF.

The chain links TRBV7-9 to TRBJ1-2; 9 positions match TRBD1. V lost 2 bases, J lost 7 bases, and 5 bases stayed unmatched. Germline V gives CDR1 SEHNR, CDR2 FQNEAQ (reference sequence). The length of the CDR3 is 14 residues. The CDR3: CASSLTGTGIGYTF. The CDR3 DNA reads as TGTGCCAGCAGCTTAACCGGGACAGGGATTGGCTACACCTTC.

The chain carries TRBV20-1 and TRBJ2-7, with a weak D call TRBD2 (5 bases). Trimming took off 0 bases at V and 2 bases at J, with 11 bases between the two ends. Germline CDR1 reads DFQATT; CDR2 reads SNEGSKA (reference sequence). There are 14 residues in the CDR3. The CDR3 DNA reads TGCAGTGCTAGAGAGGAAGCGGCCCCCTACGAGCAGTACTTC. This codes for CSAREEAAPYEQYF.

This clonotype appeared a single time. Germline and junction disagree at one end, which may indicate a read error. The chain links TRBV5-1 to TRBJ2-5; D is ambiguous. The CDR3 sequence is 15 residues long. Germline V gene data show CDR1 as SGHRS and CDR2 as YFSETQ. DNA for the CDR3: TGCGCCAGCAGCTTGGTTCCGTCTCAGCAAGGGACCCAGTACTTC. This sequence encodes CASSLVPSQQGTQYF.

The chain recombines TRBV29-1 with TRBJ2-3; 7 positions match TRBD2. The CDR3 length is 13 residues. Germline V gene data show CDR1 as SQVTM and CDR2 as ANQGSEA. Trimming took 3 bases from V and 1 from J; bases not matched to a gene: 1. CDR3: CSVDAGGTDTQYF. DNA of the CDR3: TGCAGCGTTGATGCGGGGGGCACAGATACGCAGTATTTT.

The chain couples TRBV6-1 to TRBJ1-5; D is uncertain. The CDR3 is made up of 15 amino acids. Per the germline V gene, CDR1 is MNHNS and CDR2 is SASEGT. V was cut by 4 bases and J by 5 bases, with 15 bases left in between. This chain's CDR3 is CASSAAWEIDQPQHF. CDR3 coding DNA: TGTGCCAGCAGTGCAGCGTGGGAGATCGATCAGCCCCAGCATTTT.

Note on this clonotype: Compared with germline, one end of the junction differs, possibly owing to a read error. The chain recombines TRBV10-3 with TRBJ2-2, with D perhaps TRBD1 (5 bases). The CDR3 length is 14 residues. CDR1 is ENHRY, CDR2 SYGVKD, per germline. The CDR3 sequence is CAIPADTNAGELFF. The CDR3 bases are TGTGCCATCCCGGCGGACACGAACGCCGGGGAGCTGTTTTTT.